The 20 T cell receptor beta chains listed next were all sequenced from one sample in a study of blood T cell repertoires in COVID-19 (TCRdb year 2020). Library creation used the immunoSEQ multiplex PCR assay. TCRdb limited this immuneACCESS table to in-frame rearrangements with V and J called. A share of clones is missing; checked studies link under half to unresolved V genes, and the rest is unexplained. The sample table lists over 150,000 clones, approximately 83% of them with a count of one. The ten largest clones capture around 2.1% of the sample. The sample taken for sequencing was peripheral blood. These receptors originate from a woman aged 80 or older with acute or convalescent COVID-19.

V and J are TRBV7-9 and TRBJ2-4; D is possibly TRBD1 (5 bases). Germline V CDR1 and CDR2: SEHNR, FQNEAQ (reference sequence). There are 16 residues in the CDR3. Trimming stripped 0 bases from V and 1 base from J, with 10 bases between. The CDR3: CASSLAREFAKNIQYF. The CDR3 DNA reads TGTGCCAGCAGCTTAGCCAGGGAATTTGCCAAAAACATTCAGTACTTC. The whole variable domain, remainder taken from reference TRBV7-9 and TRBJ2-4, is DTGVSQNPRHKITKRGQNVTFRCDPISEHNRLYWYRQTLGQGPEFLTYFQNEAQLEKSRLLSDRFSAERPKGSFSTLEIQRTEQGDSAMYLCASSLAREFAKNIQYFGAGTRLSVL.

This chain uses TRBV9 with TRBJ2-1, with a possible D match to TRBD2 (6 bases). Trimming shortened V by 0 bases and J by 7 bases, and 11 bases separated the two germline ends. The CDR3 is made up of 14 amino acids. Germline-derived CDR1 and CDR2 are SGDLS and YYNGEE. This CDR3 is CASSVGRAGNEQFF. CDR3 sequence (DNA): TGTGCCAGCAGCGTAGGGAGGGCCGGTAATGAGCAGTTCTTC.

The chain couples TRBV3-1 (or the pseudogene TRBV3-2) to TRBJ2-1, with 7 bases aligning to TRBD2. The germline gives CDR1 LGHDT, CDR2 YNNKEL (reference sequence). This CDR3 has 17 residues. The V gene end was trimmed by 1 base and the J gene end by 3 bases; junction bases not matched to a gene: 9. CDR3 loop: CASSQGPGGGSYNEQFF. CDR3 nucleotides: TGTGCCAGCAGCCAAGGACCTGGCGGCGGGAGCTACAATGAGCAGTTCTTC.

This clone was picked up one time. The CDR3 loop is CASSSREGGDTQYF. The CDR3 DNA follows: TGTGCCAGTAGTTCGCGGGAGGGTGGAGATACGCAGTATTTT. This chain uses TRBV19 with TRBJ2-3, with 9 nucleotides matching TRBD2. In germline, CDR1 is LNHDA, CDR2 SQIVND (reference sequence). Trimming at V came to 5 bases and at J to 5 bases, leaving 5 bases not matched to a gene. The CDR3 sequence is 14 residues long.

This clone was recorded once. This chain links TRBV11-2 with TRBJ1-3; TRBD1 agrees at 9 bases. This CDR3 has 16 residues. J was trimmed by 0 bases and V by 5 bases; bases with no gene match: 5. Germline assignment: CDR1 SGHAT and CDR2 FQNNGV. The CDR3 loop reads CASSEQGQGSGNTIYF. The CDR3 DNA is TGTGCCAGCAGCGAGCAGGGACAGGGCTCTGGAAACACCATATATTTT.

This clone showed up just once. V usage is TRBV15 and J usage is TRBJ2-7; 7 bases line up with TRBD1. From germline, CDR1 is LNHNV and CDR2 YYDKDF (reference sequence). The CDR3 has 15 amino acids. V shed 3 bases, J shed 3 bases, and the junction held 8 bases outside the gene matches. CDR3: CATSRAGTAIYEQYF. The DNA for the CDR3 is TGTGCCACCAGCAGGGCCGGGACAGCCATCTACGAGCAGTACTTC.

V is TRBV19 and J is TRBJ2-3, with D maybe TRBD1 (6 bases). Germline values: CDR1 LNHDA, CDR2 SQIVND (reference sequence). The germline V and J ends were trimmed by 3 bases and 5 bases, with 21 bases remaining between them. This CDR3 contains 17 residues. CDR3 in DNA: TGTGCCAGTAGTATGTATAATTGGGGGCAGGGGAAAGATACGCAGTATTTT. Its protein is CASSMYNWGQGKDTQYF.

V is TRBV19 and J is TRBJ1-5, with D perhaps TRBD1 (5 bases). CDR1 and CDR2 from the germline V gene are LNHDA and SQIVND (reference sequence). V lost 3 bases to trimming and J lost 7 bases, with 16 bases between them. The CDR3 spans 15 residues. Here the CDR3 reads CASSIQGGGWQPQHF. The CDR3 coding sequence is TGTGCCAGTAGTATCCAGGGAGGCGGATGGCAGCCCCAGCATTTT.

The chain has TRBV7-4 and TRBJ2-5; 15 bases are shared with TRBD2. From germline, CDR1 is SGHVT and CDR2 SQSDAQ. V dropped 5 bases and J dropped 4; count of bases not matched to a gene: 11. The CDR3 consists of 18 residues. The CDR3 nucleotides read TGTGCCAGCAGCACTGGGACTAGCGGGGGGCCCCTTCCAGAGACCCAGTACTTC. Protein sequence: CASSTGTSGGPLPETQYF.

The chain carries TRBV29-1 and TRBJ2-5; D not resolved. V dropped 1 base and J dropped 4 bases, with 7 bases sitting between them. The CDR3 sequence is 12 residues long. Germline V gene sequence: CDR1 SQVTM, CDR2 ANQGSEA. As DNA, the CDR3 is TGCAGCGTTGAAGGCCTACGAGAGACCCAGTACTTC. It translates to CSVEGLRETQYF.

The chain uses TRBV2 and TRBJ2-1; D is unresolved. The CDR3 loop spans 15 amino acids. Germline values: CDR1 SNHLY, CDR2 FYNNEI. Trimming removed 4 bases at V and 7 bases at J, with 17 bases between. The CDR3 is CASSVLSNPGNEQFF. Written as DNA, the CDR3 is TGTGCCAGCAGTGTGCTAAGCAACCCAGGAAATGAGCAGTTCTTC.

This clone has ten or more counts. This chain connects TRBV5-6 to TRBJ2-3; 7 bases map to TRBD2. V shed 4 bases and J 2 bases; nucleotides not matched to a gene: 7. The V gene's germline CDR1 is SGHDT and CDR2 YYEEEE. This CDR3 has 15 amino acids. The CDR3, as DNA: TGTGCCAGCAGCATAAGCGGGGAGTACACAGATACGCAGTATTTT. Residues: CASSISGEYTDTQYF.

This rearrangement joins TRBV4-3 to TRBJ1-3, with D possibly matching TRBD1 (5 bases). Germline loops: CDR1 LGHNA, CDR2 YSLEER. V was trimmed by 3 bases and J by 0 bases, leaving 9 bases between them. There are 15 residues in the CDR3. CDR3 sequence: CASSQGLVSGNTIYF. The CDR3 DNA reads as TGCGCCAGCAGCCAGGGACTGGTCTCTGGAAACACCATATATTTT.

The chain recombines TRBV11-2 with TRBJ2-7; 7 bases fit TRBD1. This CDR3 contains 17 residues. Trimming at V came to 4 bases and at J to 5 bases, leaving 17 bases not matched to a gene. Germline CDR1 is SGHAT and CDR2 is FQNNGV. CDR3 bases: TGTGCCAGCAGCTCGACGGGGTCAAGGGGGCGTTTCGACGAGCAGTACTTC. Translation: CASSSTGSRGRFDEQYF. The entire variable domain, with the rest obtained from reference TRBV11-2 and TRBJ2-7, is as follows: EAGVAQSPRYKIIEKRQSVAFWCNPISGHATLYWYQQILGQGPKLLIQFQNNGVVDDSQLPKDRFSAERLKGVDSTLKIQPAKLEDSAVYLCASSSTGSRGRFDEQYFGPGTRLTVT.

This clone has only a few counts. The chain uses TRBV4-1 and TRBJ2-5; 11 positions match TRBD1. Per germline, CDR1 MGHRA and CDR2 YSYEKL. The J segment lost 5 bases and the V segment lost 2 bases, leaving 10 bases of the junction unmatched. The CDR3 length is 17 residues. The CDR3 region is CASSQRSHGTGGETQYF. The DNA of the CDR3 is TGCGCCAGCAGCCAAAGGTCCCACGGGACAGGGGGGGAGACCCAGTACTTC.

The chain combines TRBV2 with TRBJ2-5; D is perhaps TRBD1 (5 bases). Germline CDR1 and CDR2: SNHLY and FYNNEI. The CDR3 length is 12 residues. Trimming left V 8 bases short and J 3 bases short, with 10 bases between. Here the CDR3 reads CASGAAKETQYF. CDR3 bases: TGTGCCAGCGGGGCCGCGAAAGAGACCCAGTACTTC.

The chain carries TRBV6-5 and TRBJ2-5; 8 bases are a match to TRBD1. The CDR3 runs 14 residues. Looked up from germline, CDR1 is MNHEY and CDR2 is SVGAGI. Losses at the gene ends were 5 bases for V and 5 bases for J; bases not matched to a gene: 7. The CDR3 DNA sequence: TGTGCCAGCAGTCCCAGGGGGCTCGGGGAGACCCAGTACTTC. Residues: CASSPRGLGETQYF.

The chain carries TRBV13 and TRBJ1-2; D remains ambiguous. Trimming removed 8 bases from V and 5 bases from J, with 15 bases in between. This CDR3 comprises 13 residues. Germline V gene sequence: CDR1 PRHDT, CDR2 FYEKMQ (reference sequence). CDR3 sequence: CASGERRSYGYTF. The CDR3 DNA is TGTGCCAGCGGGGAGCGCAGGAGTTATGGCTACACCTTC.

The V gene is TRBV19, the J gene TRBJ1-4; 9 nucleotides match TRBD1. The CDR3 is 16 residues long. Trimming cost V 2 bases and J 4 bases; bases outside gene matches: 5. In germline, CDR1 is LNHDA, CDR2 SQIVND (reference sequence). In DNA, the CDR3 is TGTGCCAGTAGTATATCCGGGACAGGGAATAATGAAAAACTGTTTTTT. Its protein is CASSISGTGNNEKLFF. Full variable domain (missing parts from reference TRBV19 and TRBJ1-4): DGGITQSPKYLFRKEGQNVTLSCEQNLNHDAMYWYRQDPGQGLRLIYYSQIVNDFQKGDIAEGYSVSREKKESFPLTVTSAQKNPTAFYLCASSISGTGNNEKLFFGSGTQLSVL.

This chain links TRBV4-2 with TRBJ2-1; 7 bases align to TRBD2. The CDR3 is made up of 16 amino acids. V gave up 4 bases and J gave up 7 bases; unmatched junction bases: 13. Germline CDR1 and CDR2: LGHNA and YNFKEQ. CDR3 nucleotide sequence: TGTGCCAGCAGCCGTGGTCCAGCGGGGATGAGGAATGAGCAGTTCTTC. Translated: CASSRGPAGMRNEQFF.